The present T cell receptor (beta chain) was sequenced within a study of control samples from healthy donors and cancer patients (dated by TCRdb to 2020 to 2022). This clone has only one observation. There is no known antigen for this receptor. One base away there is no much larger clone; base qualities are not given. The library relied on the immunoSEQ multiplex PCR assay. Held by TCRdb, this immuneACCESS table contains in-frame sequences only and omits some clones. Under half of the omission traces to an unresolved V gene where checked; the cause of the rest is unknown. The sample table contains around 51,000 clones; only one count was recorded for 88% of them. The ten most abundant clones make up approximately 40% of the sample. This TCR was recovered from a man in his fifties with head and neck cancer. Sequencing was carried out using PBMCs.

The CDR3 reads as follows: CAWSARDRGYGYTF. The nucleotides are TGTGCCTGGAGTGCTCGGGACAGGGGGTATGGCTACACCTTC. The rearranged segments are TRBV30 and TRBJ1-2; TRBD1 agrees with 11 junctional bases. The cysteine opens and the phenylalanine closes a CDR3 of 14 amino acids. Only the CDR3 DNA stays, 42 bases, in frame from base 1. CDR1 GTSNPN and CDR2 SVGIG are derived from the germline V gene (reference sequence). For this chain, trimming is 1 base at the V end and 5 bases at the J end, and the number of junction bases without a gene match is 3.